These T cell receptor beta chains were read from a single sample in a study of beta chain features in type 1 diabetes. Sequencing was performed with immunoSEQ multiplex PCR; in TCRdb, only in-frame clones are kept and a portion is missing. The sample shows approximately 200,000 clones, 9% to 10% of them seen only once. Sequences were obtained from naive CD4+ T cells from blood. The receptors here all came from a woman aged 18-29 years in good health. CDR3s include the opening cysteine and the closing phenylalanine or tryptophan. The D gene is left open where the match is weak. Clone size, where shown, is once, few, many, or a class for clones that have expanded.

>few|15|TRBJ2-1|TRBD2|TRBV25-1
CASSDSRTSGNEQFF
TGTGCCAGCAGTGATTCTCGGACTAGCGGCAATGAGCAGTTCTTC
>few|14|TRBJ1-5|.|TRBV2
CASSEGGSNQPQHF
TGTGCCAGCAGTGAAGGGGGCAGTAATCAGCCCCAGCATTTT
>few|13|TRBJ2-3|.|TRBV30
CAWSVRDTDTQYF
TGTGCCTGGAGTGTCCGGGACACAGATACGCAGTATTTT
>few|16|TRBJ1-4|.|TRBV14
CASSQDLGAANEKLFF
TGTGCCAGCAGCCAAGATCTAGGGGCCGCTAATGAAAAACTGTTTTTT
>.|14|TRBJ2-2|TRBD2|TRBV7-7
CASSPGLAPGELFF
TGTGCCAGCAGCCCAGGACTAGCCCCCGGGGAGCTGTTTTTT
>few|14|TRBJ2-5|TRBD1|TRBV11-2
CASSVGQGRETQYF
TGTGCCAGCAGCGTGGGACAGGGGAGGGAGACCCAGTACTTC
>.|15|TRBJ2-1|.|TRBV2
CASSEFRLGDNEQFF
TGTGCCAGCAGTGAATTTAGACTAGGGGATAATGAGCAGTTCTTC
>.|14|TRBJ1-2|TRBD1|TRBV5-6
CASSSRGLNYGYTF
TGTGCCAGCAGCTCCAGGGGGCTGAACTATGGCTACACCTTC
>few|12|TRBJ1-6|.|TRBV7-2
CASSRYNSPLHF
TGTGCCAGCAGCCGTTATAATTCACCCCTCCACTTT
>many|11|TRBJ2-5|.|TRBV30
CAWERRETQYF
TGTGCCTGGGAACGGAGGGAGACCCAGTACTTC
>few|15|TRBJ1-3|.|TRBV2
CASSGTDRGGNTIYF
TGTGCCAGCAGTGGAACAGACCGGGGGGGAAACACCATATATTTT
>.|14|TRBJ1-2|TRBD1|TRBV19
CASSIKGTGHGYTF
TGTGCCAGTAGTATTAAAGGGACAGGTCATGGCTACACCTTC
>.|14|TRBJ1-1|.|TRBV6-1
CASSEAAWATEAFF
TGTGCCAGCAGTGAAGCGGCCTGGGCCACTGAAGCTTTCTTT
>.|13|TRBJ2-5|TRBD2|TRBV15
CATSGRLAGTQYF
TGTGCCACCAGCGGGCGACTAGCCGGGACCCAGTACTTC
>.|14|TRBJ1-1|TRBD1|TRBV25-1
CASSARQGYTEAFF
TGTGCCAGCAGTGCCAGACAGGGATATACTGAAGCTTTCTTT
>.|15|TRBJ2-5|.|TRBV6-5
CASSALEGSQETQYF
TGTGCCAGCAGCGCCCTGGAGGGGAGCCAAGAGACCCAGTACTTC
>.|14|TRBJ2-7|TRBD2|TRBV30
CAWSVGGSLDEQYF
TGTGCCTGGAGTGTAGGCGGGAGCCTCGACGAGCAGTACTTC
>.|13|TRBJ1-1|.|TRBV28
CASSWGPNTEAFF
TGTGCCAGCAGTTGGGGGCCGAACACTGAAGCTTTCTTT
>few|14|TRBJ1-1|TRBD1|TRBV5-4
CASSLTGLNTEAFF
TGTGCCAGCAGCCTGACAGGGCTCAACACTGAAGCTTTCTTT
>.|16|TRBJ1-6|.|TRBV25-1
CASRKTSGQYNSPLHF
TGTGCCAGCAGAAAGACATCCGGACAGTATAATTCACCCCTCCACTTT
>few|15|TRBJ2-1|.|TRBV19
CASSKAGLAYNEQFF
TGTGCCAGTAGTAAGGCGGGGTTGGCCTACAATGAGCAGTTCTTC
>.|14|TRBJ1-5|.|TRBV29-1
CSVATQGQDQPQHF
TGCAGCGTCGCAACCCAGGGCCAGGATCAGCCCCAGCATTTT
>few|13|TRBJ2-1|TRBD2|TRBV5-1
CASSSGTNHEQFF
TGCGCCAGCAGCTCGGGGACTAACCATGAGCAGTTCTTC
>.|17|TRBJ2-4|TRBD2|TRBV7-9
CASSFTSGIQDKNIQYF
TGTGCCAGCAGCTTTACTAGCGGGATTCAGGACAAAAACATTCAGTACTTC
>.|12|TRBJ2-7|TRBD2|TRBV2
CASRGTSYEQYF
TGTGCCAGCAGAGGGACTAGCTACGAGCAGTACTTC
>few|12|TRBJ1-2|.|TRBV5-4
CASSLNLYGYTF
TGTGCCAGCAGCTTGAACCTATATGGCTACACCTTC
>.|14|TRBJ2-3|.|TRBV5-1
CASSSGTSTDTQYF
TGCGCCAGCAGCTCTGGGACTAGCACAGATACGCAGTATTTT
>few|16|TRBJ2-7|TRBD1|TRBV6-6
CASSYGFRVQGNEQYF
TGTGCCAGCAGTTACGGTTTCCGTGTACAGGGGAACGAGCAGTACTTC
>few|14|TRBJ1-2|TRBD1|TRBV2
CASKTLGTVYGYTF
TGTGCCAGCAAGACCCTTGGGACAGTCTATGGCTACACCTTC
>few|13|TRBJ1-2|TRBD1|TRBV18
CASSVTGGYGYTF
TGTGCCAGCTCAGTCACAGGGGGCTATGGCTACACCTTC
>few|13|TRBJ1-3|.|TRBV6-1
CASLRVAGNTIYF
TGTGCCAGTCTCAGGGTAGCTGGAAACACCATATATTTT
>many|16|TRBJ2-7|TRBD2|TRBV18
CASSLSGLAGRYEQYF
TGTGCCAGCTCGCTCTCGGGACTAGCGGGACGCTACGAGCAGTACTTC
>.|13|TRBJ1-2|.|TRBV6-5
CASSFIRGGGYTF
TGTGCCAGCAGTTTTATCAGGGGCGGTGGCTACACCTTC
>.|15|TRBJ2-5|.|TRBV27
CASSSLVQGVETQYF
TGTGCCAGCAGTTCCCTTGTACAGGGCGTAGAGACCCAGTACTTC
>.|16|TRBJ2-7|TRBD1|TRBV19
CASSMSLGTGSYEQYF
TGTGCCAGTAGTATGTCATTAGGGACAGGGAGCTACGAGCAGTACTTC
>.|15|TRBJ1-1|TRBD1|TRBV5-1
CASSPTGTGNTEAFF
TGCGCCAGCAGCCCTACAGGGACAGGGAACACTGAAGCTTTCTTT
>.|10|TRBJ1-2|.|TRBV29-1
CSVGGVGYTF
TGCAGCGTTGGGGGGGTAGGCTACACCTTC
>few|15|TRBJ2-7|TRBD2|TRBV5-1
CASSLGTSGAYEQYF
TGCGCCAGCAGCTTGGGAACTAGCGGAGCCTACGAGCAGTACTTC
>.|17|TRBJ2-5|TRBD1|TRBV11-2
CASSVRWDRVGQETQYF
TGTGCCAGCAGCGTTAGGTGGGACAGGGTCGGACAAGAGACCCAGTACTTC
>.|15|TRBJ2-1|TRBD2|TRBV7-9
CASSNSRTSVNEQFF
TGTGCCAGCAGCAATTCCCGGACTAGCGTCAATGAGCAGTTCTTC
>few|13|TRBJ1-1|.|TRBV7-9
CASSATGNTEAFF
TGTGCCAGCAGCGCCACAGGGAACACTGAAGCTTTCTTT
>few|15|TRBJ2-1|TRBD1|TRBV6-5
CASRGDRSRYNEQFF
TGTGCCAGCAGGGGGGACAGGAGCCGCTACAATGAGCAGTTCTTC
>few|17|TRBJ2-1|.|TRBV1
CTSSFGGGAGIGDEQFF
.
>few|17|TRBJ1-5|.|TRBV30
CAWSVGQHANSNQPQHF
TGTGCCTGGAGCGTCGGACAGCACGCAAATAGCAATCAGCCCCAGCATTTT
>.|14|TRBJ1-2|TRBD1|TRBV9
CASSTPGQVYGYTF
TGTGCCAGCAGCACTCCGGGACAGGTTTATGGCTACACCTTC
>few|16|TRBJ2-1|TRBD1|TRBV19
CASSSMTGGDYNEQFF
TGTGCCAGTAGCTCAATGACAGGGGGAGACTACAATGAGCAGTTCTTC